The 18 T cell receptor beta chains below come from one sample, sequenced in a study of T cells in Graves' hyperthyroidism and ophthalmopathy. The source material, RNA transcripts, was used to amplify TCR beta CDR3 regions. The HTBI primer set drove a first-round RT-PCR of the TCR CDR3. MiXCR was run by TCRdb on the multiplex PCR reads, yielding one entry per CDR3 protein. The sample lists 300,000 or so distinct CDR3 sequences, 16% occurring once. Material: blood. All receptors derive from a man aged 25 to 45 with Graves' hyperthyroidism.

This clonotype was found a few times. The chain couples TRBV10-3 to TRBJ1-1; 9 positions agree with TRBD1. Germline V lookup: CDR1 ENHRY, CDR2 SYGVKD. This CDR3 spans 15 amino acids. Losses at the gene ends were 6 bases for V and 5 bases for J; bases not matched to a gene: 10. The CDR3 is CAISPGTGIRTEAFF. Written as DNA, the CDR3 is TGTGCCATCAGCCCTGGGACAGGGATCAGGACTGAAGCTTTCTTT.

The sample holds many counts of this clonotype. This chain links TRBV29-1 with TRBJ2-7; TRBD2 matches at 8 bases. Unmatched junction bases numbered 6, after V lost 0 bases and J lost 5 bases. There are 14 residues in the CDR3. CDR1 is SQVTM and CDR2 is ANQGSEA in the germline V gene. CDR3: CSVEDAGGGDEQYF. The CDR3 DNA reads as TGCAGCGTTGAAGACGCGGGAGGAGGGGACGAGCAGTACTTC.

This chain connects TRBV19 to TRBJ2-4; D is unclear. This CDR3 comprises 15 residues. V was clipped by 5 bases and J by 0 bases, with 11 bases between them. The germline V gene encodes CDR1 LNHDA and CDR2 SQIVND (reference sequence). The DNA for the CDR3 is TGTGCCAGTAGTTTCGTGTCCCTAGCCAAAAACATTCAGTACTTC. Translated, it gives CASSFVSLAKNIQYF.

This clonotype occurred many times. The rearrangement uses TRBV6-2 or TRBV6-3 and TRBJ2-2; D may be TRBD2 (6 bases). Trimming took 5 bases from V and 1 from J, leaving 11 bases between them. Germline CDR1 reads MNHEY; CDR2 reads SVGEGT. The CDR3 loop spans 15 amino acids. Here the CDR3 DNA reads TGTGCCAGCAGTCCAGCGGGCCGGAACACCGGGGAGCTGTTTTTT. Protein sequence: CASSPAGRNTGELFF.

The table lists this clonotype with many counts. DNA of the CDR3: TGCGCCAGCAGCTCGGACAGATTCTATGGCTACACCTTC. Translated: CASSSDRFYGYTF. The chain uses TRBV5-1 and TRBJ1-2, with D possibly matching TRBD1 (6 bases). Germline assignment: CDR1 SGHRS and CDR2 YFSETQ. Trimming took 3 bases from V and 4 from J, leaving 10 bases between them. The CDR3 length is 13 residues.

This clonotype was seen many times. This chain connects TRBV6-1 to TRBJ2-3; TRBD2 matches at 7 bases. CDR1 is MNHNS and CDR2 is SASEGT in the germline V gene. The CDR3 is 16 residues long. The V and J ends lost 1 base and 5 bases, in that order; junction bases with no gene match: 9. In DNA, the CDR3 is TGTGCCAGCAGTGAAGTGCCCGGGACTACCAGAGATACGCAGTATTTT. It is translated as CASSEVPGTTRDTQYF.

This clonotype turned up a few times. The gene calls are TRBV9 and TRBJ2-5; 8 nucleotides match TRBD1. With V trimmed by 0 bases and J by 5 bases, 9 bases remained unmatched. Germline V gene lookup returns CDR1 SGDLS and CDR2 YYNGEE. The CDR3 spans 16 residues. Here the CDR3 reads CASSVGQGAIVETQYF. CDR3 DNA: TGTGCCAGCAGCGTAGGGCAGGGGGCGATTGTGGAGACCCAGTACTTC.

Many counts were recorded for this clonotype. The chain links TRBV28 to TRBJ2-7; no reliable D call. Germline assignment: CDR1 MDHEN and CDR2 SYDVKM. With 6 bases removed from V and 3 bases from J, the gap between germline ends came to 15 bases. The CDR3 is 14 residues long. The chain's CDR3 is CASSFRGRYYEQYF. The CDR3 DNA is TGTGCCAGCAGCTTCCGTGGGCGATACTACGAGCAGTACTTC.

The sample holds many counts of this clonotype. The chain recombines TRBV5-1 with TRBJ1-2, with D perhaps matching TRBD1 (6 bases). There are 15 residues in the CDR3. From germline, CDR1 is SGHRS and CDR2 YFSETQ. The V end was cut by 5 bases, the J end by 0 bases, with 14 bases between. DNA of the CDR3: TGCGCCAGCAGTCCCGGGACACCTTCTAACTATGGCTACACCTTC. Protein sequence: CASSPGTPSNYGYTF.

The chain is built from TRBV4-2 and TRBJ2-7, with 8 bases fitting TRBD1. CDR1 LGHNA and CDR2 YNFKEQ come from the germline V gene. With V trimmed by 0 bases and J by 4 bases, 8 bases remained unmatched. The CDR3 is 16 residues long. This CDR3 is CASSQDGQGARYEQYF. The CDR3 bases are TGTGCCAGCAGCCAAGATGGGCAGGGGGCGCGGTACGAGCAGTACTTC.

J is TRBJ1-4 and V is TRBV7-6; weak D call: TRBD1 (6 bases). Trimming took off 5 bases at V and 7 bases at J, with 17 bases between the two ends. The CDR3 loop spans 15 amino acids. The V gene's germline CDR1 is SGHVS and CDR2 FNYEAQ. CDR3 amino acids: CASSPLWGAPEKLFF. The CDR3 DNA reads TGTGCCAGCAGCCCGTTGTGGGGGGCGCCTGAAAAACTGTTTTTT.

There are a few counts of this clonotype. This rearrangement joins TRBV5-4 to TRBJ2-3, with D possibly matching TRBD2 (6 bases). Germline V gene data show CDR1 as SGHNT and CDR2 as YYREEE (reference sequence). V shed 5 bases and J shed 9 bases, with 19 bases lying between them. The CDR3 sequence is 14 residues long. The CDR3 is CASRLTGSKMTQYF. Here the CDR3 DNA reads TGTGCCAGCAGGCTTACCGGGAGCAAAATGACGCAGTATTTT. Filled out from reference TRBV5-4 and TRBJ2-3, the complete variable domain reads ETGVTQSPTHLIKTRGQQVTLRCSSQSGHNTVSWYQQALGQGPQFIFQYYREEENGRGNFPPRFSGLQFPNYSSELNVNALELDDSALYLCASRLTGSKMTQYFGPGTRLTVL.

In its sample, this clonotype was seen a few times. V usage is TRBV6-2 or TRBV6-3 and J usage is TRBJ1-1; 8 bases agree with TRBD1. V dropped 6 bases and J dropped 3; count of bases not matched to a gene: 6. Germline V gene sequence: CDR1 MNHEY, CDR2 SVGEGT. The CDR3 contains 14 residues. For the CDR3, the DNA is TGTGCCAGCAGGGCCAGGGGGCGGCACACTGAAGCTTTCTTT. It translates to CASRARGRHTEAFF.

The chain has TRBV7-3 and TRBJ2-2; 10 bases are a match to TRBD1. From germline, CDR1 is SGHTA and CDR2 FQGTGA. This CDR3 contains 14 residues. The J segment lost 6 bases and the V segment lost 5 bases, leaving 3 bases of the junction unmatched. The CDR3 DNA sequence: TGTGCCAGCAGCCGGACAGGGGGGTCCGGGGAGCTGTTTTTT. Translating it yields CASSRTGGSGELFF. The entire variable domain, with the rest obtained from reference TRBV7-3 and TRBJ2-2, is as follows: GAGVSQTPSNKVTEKGKYVELRCDPISGHTALYWYRQSLGQGPEFLIYFQGTGAADDSGLPNDRFFAVRPEGSVSTLKIQRTERGDSAVYLCASSRTGGSGELFFGEGSRLTVL.

The gene calls are TRBV18 and TRBJ2-2; TRBD2 is a possible D gene (6 bases). This CDR3 contains 15 residues. CDR1 and CDR2 from the germline V gene are KGHSH and LQKENI. Deletions cut 2 bases from V and 4 bases from J, with 11 bases between. CDR3 sequence reads: CASSPIGGGTGELFF. The CDR3 DNA reads TGTGCCAGCTCACCAATCGGGGGAGGCACCGGGGAGCTGTTTTTT. The entire variable domain, with the rest obtained from reference TRBV18 and TRBJ2-2, is as follows: NAGVMQNPRHLVRRRGQEARLRCSPMKGHSHVYWYRQLPEEGLKFMVYLQKENIIDESGMPKERFSAEFPKEGPSILRIQQVVRGDSAAYFCASSPIGGGTGELFFGEGSRLTVL.

This clonotype showed up many times. Mismatch with germline at one junction end may stem from a read error. The V gene is TRBV3-1, the J gene TRBJ2-7; the D is unclear. Germline V gives CDR1 LGHDT, CDR2 YNNKEL (reference sequence). The CDR3 extends over 17 amino acids. CDR3: CASRQGIASIGSYEQYF. The DNA of the CDR3 is TGTGCCAGCAGGCAAGGTATCGCCAGCATCGGTTCCTACGAGCAGTACTTC.

This clonotype was observed at least ten times. The J gene is TRBJ1-2, the V gene TRBV28; no firm D call. V lost 2 bases to trimming and J lost 8 bases, with 12 bases between them. The CDR3 has 13 amino acids. From germline, CDR1 is MDHEN and CDR2 SYDVKM. CDR3: CASSLGVRRGYTF. As DNA, the CDR3 is TGTGCCAGCAGTTTAGGGGTCAGGCGCGGCTACACCTTC.

This clonotype was recorded many times. The V and J genes are TRBV11-2 and TRBJ2-6; D gene ambiguous. This CDR3 spans 18 amino acids. V was pared by 3 bases and J by 0 bases, with 15 bases between. CDR1 and CDR2 from the germline V gene are SGHAT and FQNNGV. CDR3 sequence: CASSLSDGGVSGANVLTF. In DNA form, the CDR3 reads TGTGCCAGCAGCTTGAGTGACGGTGGAGTCTCTGGGGCCAACGTCCTGACTTTC.